The 23 T cell receptor beta chains below all came from one sample that was sequenced in a study of siplizumab effects on memory and regulatory T cells. Produced via immunoSEQ multiplex PCR; TCRdb's table is partial and in-frame only. The data show more than 90,000 clones, 85% to 95% seen once. Sequenced input: non-Treg CD4+ T cells sorted from blood. Every receptor here comes from a human donor in good health.

This rearrangement joins TRBV29-1 to TRBJ1-2; unclear D gene. From germline, CDR1 is SQVTM and CDR2 ANQGSEA. V lost 1 base, J lost 8 bases, and 11 bases lay in between. The CDR3 is made up of 12 amino acids. The chain's CDR3 is CSVEGQKRGYTF. The CDR3, as DNA: TGCAGCGTTGAAGGGCAGAAGAGAGGCTACACCTTC.

The genes are TRBV6-1 and TRBJ2-7; D could derive from TRBD1 or TRBD2 (7 bases each). V lost 5 bases and J 11 bases, leaving 22 bases between the germline ends. The CDR3 contains 14 residues. Germline V gene sequence: CDR1 MNHNS, CDR2 SASEGT. The CDR3 reads CASSNRQQGGSEYF. CDR3 nucleotides: TGTGCCAGCAGTAACAGACAGCAGGGGGGGTCGGAGTACTTC.

The chain carries TRBV14 and TRBJ2-1, with D unresolved. The CDR3 has 16 amino acids. CDR1 is SGHDN, CDR2 FVKESK, per germline. The V and J ends lost 1 base and 7 bases respectively, with 17 bases between them. The CDR3, as DNA: TGTGCCAGCAGCCAAGTGTTCCCCGATCCGGGTAATGAGCAGTTCTTC. This gives the protein CASSQVFPDPGNEQFF.

The rearrangement uses TRBV7-8 and TRBJ2-3, with D perhaps TRBD2 (5 bases). V lost 2 bases and J 2 bases, leaving 8 bases between the germline ends. The CDR3 runs to 14 residues. Per the germline V gene, CDR1 is SGHVS and CDR2 is FQNEAQ. CDR3 amino acids: CASSLRGPTDTQYF. The CDR3 DNA is TGTGCCAGCAGCTTACGGGGTCCCACAGATACGCAGTATTTT.

This chain joins TRBV19 and TRBJ2-2; 13 nucleotides match TRBD2. The CDR3 covers 15 residues. Germline V lookup: CDR1 LNHDA, CDR2 SQIVND (reference sequence). V shed 9 bases and J 7 bases; nucleotides not matched to a gene: 8. CDR3 amino acids: CASRTSGRIGGELFF. CDR3 nucleotides: TGTGCCAGCAGGACTAGCGGGAGAATCGGCGGGGAGCTGTTTTTT. The whole variable domain, remainder taken from reference TRBV19 and TRBJ2-2, is DGGITQSPKYLFRKEGQNVTLSCEQNLNHDAMYWYRQDPGQGLRLIYYSQIVNDFQKGDIAEGYSVSREKKESFPLTVTSAQKNPTAFYLCASRTSGRIGGELFFGEGSRLTVL.

This chain joins TRBV2 and TRBJ2-5, with 7 nucleotides matching TRBD2. The CDR3 spans 13 residues. Losses at the gene ends were 6 bases for V and 7 bases for J; bases not matched to a gene: 8. Germline V gene lookup returns CDR1 SNHLY and CDR2 FYNNEI. CDR3: CASSAAGSGTQYF. In DNA, the CDR3 is TGTGCCAGCAGCGCAGCGGGGTCGGGGACCCAGTACTTC. The full variable domain, in which reference TRBV2 and TRBJ2-5 provide the parts outside the CDR3, is EPEVTQTPSHQVTQMGQEVILRCVPISNHLYFYWYRQILGQKVEFLVSFYNNEISEKSEIFDDQFSVERPDGSNFTLKIRSTKLEDSAMYFCASSAAGSGTQYFGPGTRLLVL.

This chain joins TRBV30 and TRBJ2-2; 9 nucleotides line up with TRBD1. The junction had 8 bases not matched to a gene; V was cut back by 2 bases and J by 4 bases. CDR3 length equals 16 residues. Germline V gives CDR1 GTSNPN, CDR2 SVGIG (reference sequence). CDR3 coding DNA: TGTGCCTGGAGTTCCTCTTTGACAGGGGGCACCGGGGAGCTGTTTTTT. This codes for CAWSSSLTGGTGELFF.

This rearrangement joins TRBV7-9 to TRBJ2-2; D might be TRBD2 (5 bases). This CDR3 contains 15 residues. Germline values: CDR1 SEHNR, CDR2 FQNEAQ (reference sequence). Between the trimmed V and J ends, which lost 1 base and 2 bases, there was a span of 8 bases. The DNA for the CDR3 is TGTGCCAGCAGCTTAGGAGGGATTAACACCGGGGAGCTGTTTTTT. This codes for CASSLGGINTGELFF.

The genes are TRBV18 and TRBJ1-1; D ambiguous. V dropped 4 bases and J dropped 6 bases, with 9 bases sitting between them. This CDR3 has 12 residues. CDR1 is KGHSH, CDR2 LQKENI, per germline. CDR3 residues: CASSLYQSEAFF. The CDR3 bases are TGTGCCAGCTCACTTTACCAGTCTGAAGCTTTCTTT.

The chain couples TRBV6-1 to TRBJ2-1, with D possibly TRBD2 on 6 matching bases. Germline assignment: CDR1 MNHNS and CDR2 SASEGT. The germline V and J ends were trimmed by 3 bases and 1 base, with 10 bases remaining between them. The CDR3 spans 15 residues. The CDR3 sequence is CASSERDFSYNEQFF. The CDR3 nucleotides are TGTGCCAGCAGTGAGCGGGACTTTTCCTACAATGAGCAGTTCTTC.

The chain links TRBV6-6 to TRBJ2-4; 7 bases are a match to TRBD1. Trimming at V came to 2 bases and at J to 12 bases, leaving 10 bases not matched to a gene. Germline V gene lookup returns CDR1 MNHNY and CDR2 SVGAGI (reference sequence). The CDR3 is 14 amino acids. CDR3 sequence: CASSYHGDRAGQYF. The CDR3 nucleotides are TGTGCCAGCAGTTACCATGGCGACAGGGCTGGTCAGTACTTC.

This CDR3 reads CSVGVEASTDTQYF. CDR3 nucleotide sequence: TGCAGCGTTGGGGTGGAAGCTAGCACAGATACGCAGTATTTT. The V and J genes are TRBV29-1 and TRBJ2-3; no firm D call. Trimming pared 4 bases from V and 0 bases from J, leaving 11 bases between. CDR3 length: 14 amino acids. Germline loops: CDR1 SQVTM, CDR2 ANQGSEA.

The rearrangement uses TRBV14 and TRBJ1-2, with a weak D call TRBD1 (5 bases). V was trimmed by 2 bases and J by 4 bases, leaving 14 bases between them. The germline gives CDR1 SGHDN, CDR2 FVKESK. The CDR3 sequence is 15 residues long. The chain's CDR3 is CASSQYGRGLYGYTF. DNA of the CDR3: TGTGCCAGCAGCCAATATGGCCGGGGACTCTATGGCTACACCTTC.

The V gene is TRBV4-2, the J gene TRBJ2-3; D gene unclear. Germline lookup yields CDR1 LGHNA and CDR2 YNFKEQ. V was cut by 5 bases and J by 2 bases, with 20 bases left in between. The CDR3 length is 17 residues. CDR3 sequence (DNA): TGTGCCAGCAGCAACGAAAACGGAGCCTTGATCACAGATACGCAGTATTTT. Amino acid sequence: CASSNENGALITDTQYF.

This clone was recorded only once. Other DNA sequences in the same sample also yield this CDR3. This chain joins TRBV5-1 and TRBJ1-1; D is possibly TRBD1 (5 bases). This CDR3 is built from 13 residues. Trimming pared 4 bases from V and 1 base from J, leaving 8 bases between. CDR1 is SGHRS and CDR2 is YFSETQ in the germline V gene. The CDR3 here is CASSLGENTEAFF. The CDR3 DNA reads as TGCGCCAGCAGCCTAGGGGAGAACACTGAAGCTTTCTTT.

The chain carries TRBV19 and TRBJ2-2; 10 nucleotides match TRBD2. V shed 4 bases and J 7 bases; nucleotides not matched to a gene: 12. Germline V gene data show CDR1 as LNHDA and CDR2 as SQIVND (reference sequence). This CDR3 contains 17 residues. The CDR3 loop is CASSKSGRAIYDGELFF. CDR3 in DNA: TGTGCCAGTAGTAAGAGCGGGAGGGCCATATATGACGGGGAGCTGTTTTTT.

The J gene is TRBJ1-2, the V gene TRBV6-5; 8 bases match TRBD1. V shed 0 bases, J shed 3 bases, and the junction held 3 bases outside the gene matches. This CDR3 region has 15 residues. Germline CDR1 MNHEY, CDR2 SVGAGI. The DNA for the CDR3 is TGTGCCAGCAGTTACTCCACGACAGGGGACTATGGCTACACCTTC. Encoded protein: CASSYSTTGDYGYTF.

The rearrangement joins TRBV21-1 to TRBJ2-1; the table's TRBD2 call for D was not verified on the DNA. TRBV21-1 is listed as a pseudogene. This CDR3 contains 17 residues. The CDR3 DNA sequence: TGTGCCAGCAGCATTCGGACTAGCGGGAGTAGGTGCCATGAGCAGTTCTTC. This gives the protein CASSIRTSGSRCHEQFF.

The rearrangement joins TRBV2 to TRBJ2-7, with 10 nucleotides matching TRBD1. CDR3 length: 14 amino acids. Trimming cost V 6 bases and J 4 bases; bases outside gene matches: 6. The V gene's germline CDR1 is SNHLY and CDR2 FYNNEI. The CDR3 protein is CASRPGQGTYEQYF. The CDR3 nucleotides are TGTGCCAGCAGACCGGGACAGGGGACTTACGAGCAGTACTTC.

The DNA for the CDR3 is TGTGCCAGCAGCTCCCTACCCCTCCTTAGCGGGAGGGTCTACGAGCAGTACTTC. It codes for CASSSLPLLSGRVYEQYF. The rearrangement joins TRBV13 to TRBJ2-7, with 11 bases matching TRBD2. CDR1 is PRHDT and CDR2 is FYEKMQ in the germline V gene (reference sequence). CDR3 size: 18 residues. J was trimmed by 3 bases and V by 4 bases; bases with no gene match: 14.

As for this clone: Germline and junction disagree at one end, which may indicate a read error. Written as DNA, the CDR3 is TGTGCCAGCAGCATAGACAGGGGAAGCACTGAAGCTTTCTTT. It translates to CASSIDRGSTEAFF. This chain uses TRBV11-2 with TRBJ1-1; 8 positions match TRBD1. Germline assignment: CDR1 SGHAT and CDR2 FQNNGV. The CDR3 totals 14 residues.

The V call is TRBV6-5, the J call TRBJ1-5; D might be TRBD1 (6 bases). The CDR3 sequence is 13 residues long. Germline V gene data show CDR1 as MNHEY and CDR2 as SVGAGI. With 7 bases removed from V and 3 bases from J, the gap between germline ends came to 10 bases. The CDR3 DNA reads as TGTGCCAGCAAAAGACAGGTCAATCAGCCCCAGCATTTT. Its protein is CASKRQVNQPQHF.

The rearrangement links TRBV11-3 to TRBJ2-1, with 9 positions matching TRBD2. V dropped 1 base and J dropped 3; count of bases not matched to a gene: 4. The CDR3 is made up of 16 amino acids. Germline assignment: CDR1 SGHNT and CDR2 YENEEA. CDR3: CASSLVYSGSYNEQFF. The DNA for the CDR3 is TGTGCCAGCAGCTTAGTTTATAGCGGGAGCTACAATGAGCAGTTCTTC. Full variable domain (outside the CDR3, taken from reference TRBV11-3 and TRBJ2-1): EAGVVQSPRYKIIEKKQPVAFWCNPISGHNTLYWYLQNLGQGPELLIRYENEEAVDDSQLPKDRFSAERLKGVDSTLKIQPAELGDSAVYLCASSLVYSGSYNEQFFGPGTRLTVL.